This T cell receptor (beta chain) was sequenced during a study of shared clonotypes between healthy human individuals. Study conclusions and caveats: Non-shared clonotypes were found to have lower generation probabilities than the clonotypes that were shared by all four of the sorted-subset donors. Limitation of the genetic and exposure-history diversity represented came from the few donors.

The CD4+ fraction was divided into a CD45RA+ naive subset and a CD45RA-negative memory subset. On this clone: Its antigen is currently unknown.

The CDR3 extends over 13 amino acids. Germline-derived CDR1 and CDR2 are SEHNR and FQNEAQ (reference sequence). Trimming stripped 5 bases from V and 7 bases from J, with 12 bases between. The protocol was immunoSEQ multiplex PCR, while the TCRdb copy is restricted to in-frame clones and leaves out a portion. The table has nearly 1 million clones, about 80% seen once. The chain has TRBV7-9 and TRBJ1-5; D is unclear. The clonotype comes from a man younger than 30 in good health. Input material: memory CD4+ T cells sorted from blood. Subset: CD45RA-negative fraction. CDR3 in DNA: TGTGCCAGCAGCCACGACCCGAAACAGCCCCAGCATTTT. The encoded protein is CASSHDPKQPQHF.